The entry below gives a single T cell receptor (beta chain) sequence along with its context. Its cognate antigen is unknown. The sample belongs to a study of T cell responses to AZD1222 COVID-19 vaccine. Study-level findings and limits: Without day 14 samples, only post-peak T cell repertoires were studied. The study found vaccine-associated CD4 TCRs spanning spike, dominant at 160-218 and 743-854.

Assay used: immunoSEQ multiplex PCR; TCRdb lists only in-frame clones, some missing. Of about 110,000 clones in the sample, around 89% were seen once. The specimen was peripheral blood, collected on day 0 of AZD1222 vaccination. This clonotype was obtained from an adult in good health.

The CDR3 is CASSFPDTGELFF. The CDR3 DNA reads as TGTGCCAGCAGTTTTCCGGATACCGGGGAGCTGTTTTTT. The chain recombines TRBV27 with TRBJ2-2; D gene unclear. The CDR3 spans 13 residues. Deletions cut 3 bases from V and 5 bases from J, with 7 bases between. The V gene's germline CDR1 is MNHEY and CDR2 SMNVEV (reference sequence).